This passage covers 26 T cell receptor beta chains from one sample sequenced in a study of T cell repertoires in cytomegalovirus infection (dated by TCRdb to about 2019). Instrument on record: Illumina HiSeq 1500. The public sequencing data were trimmed at Q25 with fastp and processed into clonotypes with MiXCR by TCRdb, which kept only in-frame beta chains. CDR3 protein sequences are deduplicated, and each keeps its most common genes and DNA. The sample yields about 490,000 distinct CDR3 sequences; 15% to 20% were counted once. The ten largest clones capture roughly a quarter of the sample. Material for sequencing was CD8+ T cells from PBMCs. These receptors were collected from a human donor in good health (CMV status not recorded). Some clones in this sample may be carry-over from other donors' samples.

This clonotype was found a few times. The chain recombines TRBV2 with TRBJ1-5; the D is unclear. The germline V gene has CDR1 SNHLY and CDR2 FYNNEI. Trimming removed 0 bases from V and 1 base from J, with 19 bases in between. The CDR3 covers 19 residues. The CDR3 loop reads CASSEAIWTEGHSNQPQHF. The CDR3 DNA follows: TGTGCCAGCAGTGAAGCGATCTGGACCGAAGGGCACAGCAATCAGCCCCAGCATTTT. The full variable domain, completed using reference TRBV2 and TRBJ1-5, is EPEVTQTPSHQVTQMGQEVILRCVPISNHLYFYWYRQILGQKVEFLVSFYNNEISEKSEIFDDQFSVERPDGSNFTLKIRSTKLEDSAMYFCASSEAIWTEGHSNQPQHFGDGTRLSIL.

The rearrangement links TRBV10-3 to TRBJ2-6, with TRBD1 matching 7 bases. V trimming: 10 bases; J trimming: 0 bases; junction bases outside the gene matches: 6. CDR3 size: 15 residues. From germline, CDR1 is ENHRY and CDR2 SYGVKD. The CDR3 DNA is TGTGCCACCCGGACAGGAGGCTCTGGGGCCAACGTCCTGACTTTC. Translation: CATRTGGSGANVLTF.

The chain links TRBV3-1 to TRBJ2-5; a weak D match, TRBD2 (5 bases). V was trimmed by 7 bases and J by 2 bases, leaving 14 bases between them. The germline CDR1 and CDR2 sequences are LGHDT and YNNKEL (reference sequence). This CDR3 has 14 residues. The CDR3 spells CASTPWWRQETQYF. Written as DNA, the CDR3 is TGTGCCAGCACCCCCTGGTGGAGGCAAGAGACCCAGTACTTC.

There are many counts of this clonotype. The chain uses TRBV7-9 and TRBJ2-3; D tentatively reads TRBD1 or TRBD2 (5 bases each). V was trimmed by 7 bases and J by 7 bases, leaving 15 bases between them. Germline assignment: CDR1 SEHNR and CDR2 FQNEAQ (reference sequence). The CDR3 sequence is 13 residues long. CDR3: CASTGTLSNTQYF. The CDR3 DNA follows: TGTGCCAGCACCGGGACCCTATCAAATACGCAGTATTTT.

This clonotype was counted only a few times. J is TRBJ2-7 and V is TRBV15; D may be TRBD1 (5 bases). Germline V gene lookup returns CDR1 LNHNV and CDR2 YYDKDF (reference sequence). V was pared by 0 bases and J by 9 bases, with 15 bases between. This CDR3 is 14 amino acids long. CDR3 in amino acids: CATSREEGPTGQYF. CDR3 DNA: TGTGCCACCAGCAGAGAGGAAGGGCCTACAGGGCAGTACTTC.

This clonotype came up many times. The chain combines TRBV6-5 with TRBJ2-7, with 7 positions matching TRBD2. Germline trimming cut 2 bases from V and 4 bases from J; bases unmatched to any gene: 5. This CDR3 has 14 residues. Germline V gene sequence: CDR1 MNHEY, CDR2 SVGAGI. The CDR3 protein is CASSYATGGYEQYF. In DNA form, the CDR3 reads TGTGCCAGCAGTTACGCCACGGGGGGTTACGAGCAGTACTTC.

J is TRBJ2-1 and V is TRBV14, with TRBD2 identical over 8 bases. CDR3 length: 18 amino acids. In germline, CDR1 is SGHDN, CDR2 FVKESK. V was pared by 0 bases and J by 0 bases, with 7 bases of the junction left unmatched. CDR3 in DNA: TGTGCCAGCAGCCAAGATCTAGCGGGTCCTAGCTCCTACAATGAGCAGTTCTTC. Protein sequence: CASSQDLAGPSSYNEQFF.

The table lists this clonotype with many counts. The genes are TRBV7-3 and TRBJ2-5; D is possibly TRBD1 (5 bases). The V end was cut by 5 bases, the J end by 3 bases, with 10 bases between. This CDR3 contains 13 residues. Germline V gives CDR1 SGHTA, CDR2 FQGTGA. The CDR3 DNA reads as TGTGCCAGCAGCCCGACAGATGAAGAGACCCAGTACTTC. It translates to CASSPTDEETQYF.

V and J are TRBV4-1 and TRBJ1-1; D not certain. The CDR3 is 14 amino acids. V shed 1 base and J shed 3 bases, with 9 bases lying between them. Per germline, CDR1 MGHRA and CDR2 YSYEKL. CDR3 amino acids: CASSQVGLYTEAFF. For the CDR3, the DNA is TGCGCCAGCAGCCAAGTAGGTCTGTACACTGAAGCTTTCTTT.

This clonotype was detected many times. This chain uses TRBV10-3 with TRBJ2-1; TRBD2 might be the D (6 bases). The CDR3 length is 15 residues. The germline V gene encodes CDR1 ENHRY and CDR2 SYGVKD. V lost 2 bases, J lost 8 bases, and 16 bases lay in between. This chain's CDR3 is CAISEPAPGLYEQFF. In DNA, the CDR3 is TGTGCCATCAGTGAGCCCGCCCCCGGACTATATGAGCAGTTCTTC.

The CDR3 DNA follows: TGTGCCAGCATCGGGACCCCCGTCCGAGAGACCCAGTACTTC. It encodes CASIGTPVRETQYF. This chain links TRBV28 with TRBJ2-5; the D gene could be TRBD1 or TRBD2 (5 bases each). CDR3 length equals 14 residues. CDR1 is MDHEN and CDR2 is SYDVKM in the germline V gene. Trimming pared 7 bases from V and 4 bases from J, leaving 16 bases between. Looking up the rest from reference TRBV28 and TRBJ2-5 gives the full variable domain: DVKVTQSSRYLVKRTGEKVFLECVQDMDHENMFWYRQDPGLGLRLIYFSYDVKMKEKGDIPEGYSVSREKKERFSLILESASTNQTSMYLCASIGTPVRETQYFGPGTRLLVL.

This clonotype was seen at least ten times. The J gene is TRBJ1-3, the V gene TRBV27, with D hard to call. Trimming removed 6 bases from V and 0 bases from J, with 18 bases in between. CDR3 length: 17 residues. In germline, CDR1 is MNHEY, CDR2 SMNVEV (reference sequence). This CDR3 reads CASRPLQLGNSGNTIYF. For the CDR3, the DNA is TGTGCCAGCAGACCACTCCAATTGGGAAACTCTGGAAACACCATATATTTT.

This clonotype was observed many times. The chain is built from TRBV7-8 and TRBJ2-3; 12 bases match TRBD1. CDR3 length: 17 residues. V shed 6 bases and J 1 base; nucleotides not matched to a gene: 8. Germline loops: CDR1 SGHVS, CDR2 FQNEAQ. The CDR3 sequence: CASRPGQGAQRTDTQYF. CDR3 nucleotide sequence: TGTGCCAGCAGGCCGGGACAGGGGGCCCAACGCACAGATACGCAGTATTTT.

There are many counts of this clonotype. This rearrangement joins TRBV7-8 to TRBJ1-1, with unresolved D. CDR1 is SGHVS, CDR2 FQNEAQ, per germline. Trimming cost V 0 bases and J 5 bases, with 10 bases left between them. The CDR3 is 14 residues long. In DNA form, the CDR3 reads TGTGCCAGCAGCTTAGCCGGACGGACTACTGAAGCTTTCTTT. It translates to CASSLAGRTTEAFF.

This clonotype appeared a few times. The CDR3 DNA reads TGTGCCAGCAGCTTGGAGGTCGTAAAAGAGACCCAGTACTTC. Amino acid sequence: CASSLEVVKETQYF. The genes are TRBV5-4 and TRBJ2-5; unclear D gene. The V gene's germline CDR1 is SGHNT and CDR2 YYREEE (reference sequence). This CDR3 spans 14 amino acids. Trimming removed 0 bases at V and 3 bases at J, with 9 bases between.

The table lists this clonotype with many counts. The chain combines TRBV12-3 or TRBV12-4 with TRBJ2-7, with D perhaps matching TRBD2 (5 bases). The CDR3 runs 12 residues. V was shortened by 2 bases and J by 6 bases, with 8 bases between the two germline ends. The CDR3 nucleotides read TGTGCCAGCAGTTTATTGAGGGCCGAGCAGTACTTC. It yields the protein CASSLLRAEQYF.

This clonotype showed up just a few times. The gene calls are TRBV11-1 and TRBJ2-7; D is possibly TRBD2 (5 bases). This CDR3 is built from 14 residues. V lost 0 bases and J 4 bases, leaving 10 bases between the germline ends. Germline assignment: CDR1 SGHAT and CDR2 FQDESV (reference sequence). The CDR3 sequence: CASSLAIGGYEQYF. CDR3 in DNA: TGTGCCAGCAGCTTAGCAATAGGAGGATACGAGCAGTACTTC.

Comments on this clonotype: Given a much more abundant clone one base away, this may be a read error. The rearrangement links TRBV10-3 to TRBJ2-1; D remains unclear. The CDR3 has 13 residues. Trimming cost V 7 bases and J 5 bases, with 12 bases left between them. CDR1 is ENHRY and CDR2 is SYGVKD in the germline V gene. CDR3 sequence: CAITGQVHNEQFF. The CDR3 DNA reads TGTGCCATCACTGGTCAGGTCCACAATGAGCAGTTCTTC.

This clonotype occurred many times. The chain uses TRBV7-8 and TRBJ1-2; the D gene is possibly TRBD1 (6 bases). The CDR3 has 14 amino acids. From germline, CDR1 is SGHVS and CDR2 FQNEAQ. The V end lost 8 bases, the J end lost 6 bases, and 19 bases lay between the germline ends. CDR3 DNA: TGTGCCAGCGGGCGGACAGTTCGGTCGGATGGCTACACCTTC. Protein sequence: CASGRTVRSDGYTF.

This clonotype was found many times. The rearrangement joins TRBV7-9 to TRBJ2-2; D remains ambiguous. There are 16 residues in the CDR3. Deletions cut 5 bases from V and 0 bases from J, with 13 bases between. Germline loops: CDR1 SEHNR, CDR2 FQNEAQ (reference sequence). In DNA, the CDR3 is TGTGCCAGCAGCCGCCTAATGACATCGAACACCGGGGAGCTGTTTTTT. Amino acid sequence: CASSRLMTSNTGELFF.

The V gene is TRBV19, the J gene TRBJ2-1; D perhaps matches TRBD2 (7 bases). Per germline, CDR1 LNHDA and CDR2 SQIVND (reference sequence). This CDR3 is 16 amino acids long. V shed 3 bases and J shed 2 bases, with 14 bases lying between them. The CDR3 loop is CASSMGQGGAYNEQFF. The CDR3 DNA is TGTGCCAGTAGTATGGGACAAGGGGGGGCCTACAATGAGCAGTTCTTC.

The V call is TRBV5-1, the J call TRBJ1-2; 7 bases fit TRBD1. In germline, CDR1 is SGHRS, CDR2 YFSETQ. This CDR3 has 12 residues. V gave up 4 bases and J gave up 7 bases; unmatched junction bases: 4. CDR3: CASSRDSGGYTF. CDR3 in DNA: TGCGCCAGCAGCAGGGACAGCGGTGGCTACACCTTC.

This clonotype has only a few counts. The chain couples TRBV28 to TRBJ2-7; D perhaps matches TRBD1 (5 bases). The germline V gene encodes CDR1 MDHEN and CDR2 SYDVKM. The CDR3 covers 14 residues. The V end lost 3 bases, the J end lost 2 bases, and 11 bases lay between the germline ends. CDR3 bases: TGTGCCAGCAGTTTGACAGAACTGACCTACGAGCAGTACTTC. Its translation is CASSLTELTYEQYF. The complete variable domain, with remaining parts taken from reference TRBV28 and TRBJ2-7, reads DVKVTQSSRYLVKRTGEKVFLECVQDMDHENMFWYRQDPGLGLRLIYFSYDVKMKEKGDIPEGYSVSREKKERFSLILESASTNQTSMYLCASSLTELTYEQYFGPGTRLTVT.

This clonotype turned up a few times. This rearrangement joins TRBV6-2 or TRBV6-3 to TRBJ2-2; D is ambiguous. Germline loops: CDR1 MNHEY, CDR2 SVGEGT. Trimming took off 0 bases at V and 2 bases at J, with 13 bases between the two ends. The CDR3 runs 17 residues. In nucleotides, the CDR3 is TGTGCCAGCAGTTACTCTTATGGTGGGGAAAACACCGGGGAGCTGTTTTTT. This codes for CASSYSYGGENTGELFF.

The chain recombines TRBV9 with TRBJ1-1; possible D gene TRBD1, 5 bases. The CDR3 is 13 residues long. CDR1 SGDLS and CDR2 YYNGEE come from the germline V gene. The V and J ends lost 4 bases and 7 bases respectively, with 14 bases between them. CDR3 nucleotide sequence: TGTGCCAGCAGCCATGGGGGGTCACGTGAAGCTTTCTTT. Protein sequence: CASSHGGSREAFF.

As regards this clonotype: Just one base apart from a much larger clone, this may be a read error. The J gene is TRBJ2-3, the V gene TRBV4-1, with a possible D match to TRBD2 (5 bases). The CDR3 sequence is 16 residues long. Germline V gene sequence: CDR1 MGHRA, CDR2 YSYEKL. CDR3 protein: CASSQDVVASTDAQYF. The CDR3 DNA reads as TGCGCCAGCAGCCAAGATGTAGTAGCTAGCACAGATGCGCAGTATTTT.